Included here is one TCR beta chain sequence, with context. Its antigen is not identified. The sample originates from a study of T cell responses to AZD1222 COVID-19 vaccine. General study points: Among spike-specific TCRs, nearly half reportedly target unmutated variant regions. The donor group comprised mostly white British people and more females; the analysis possibly underestimated clonal diversity.

The CDR3 totals 13 residues. Trimming shortened V by 4 bases and J by 6 bases, and 9 bases separated the two germline ends. Germline assignment: CDR1 SEHNR and CDR2 FQNEAQ (reference sequence). Analysis merged second doses at about 4 or about 12 weeks. Sequencing was performed with immunoSEQ multiplex PCR; in TCRdb, only in-frame clones are kept and a portion is missing. The table records about 140,000 clones, approximately 90% of them present only once. This sequence originates from an adult who received the AZD1222 COVID-19 vaccine. Sequences were derived from peripheral blood, sampled 28 days after the second AZD1222 dose. The V call is TRBV7-9, the J call TRBJ2-2; D is possibly TRBD1 (6 bases). The CDR3 DNA reads as TGTGCCAGCAGCTCAGAGGGGGCCGGGGAGCTGTTTTTT. Protein sequence: CASSSEGAGELFF.